A selection of T cell receptor beta chains follows, all from one sample in a study of human T cells and chemical hapten exposure. TCRdb re-called the RACE reads through MiXCR, storing one row per CDR3 protein. The sample has some 180,000 distinct CDR3 sequences; about 20% are singletons. Sequences were derived from whole blood, sampled in connection with sensitization to the hapten diphenylcyclopropenone (DPC). The receptors were sampled from a woman between 50 and 59 years old with alopecia areata. Some clones in this sample may be carry-over from other donors' samples. The CDR3 runs from the conserved cysteine through the conserved F or W. The order of the fields is V gene, clone size, D gene, J gene, CDR3 DNA, CDR3 protein. D genes are given only for firm matches. Only some rows state a clone size, as once, few, many or a class for expanded clones.

>TRBV6-2/TRBV6-3|NA|NA|TRBJ2-1
TGTGCCAGCAGTTACCTAGTGGGGACCTACAATGAGCAGTTCTTC
CASSYLVGTYNEQFF
>TRBV20-1|NA|TRBD2|TRBJ2-3
TGCAGTGCCGGATTCAGTAGCGGGAGTCCAGATACGCAGTATTTT
CSAGFSSGSPDTQYF
>TRBV2|few|NA|TRBJ2-7
TGTGCCAGCAGACAGGGTACCTACGAGCAGTACTTC
CASRQGTYEQYF
>TRBV15|NA|NA|TRBJ2-3
TGTGCCACCAGCAGAGGACCGAGCCCCGGGTTGGATACGCAGTATTTT
CATSRGPSPGLDTQYF
>TRBV7-2|NA|NA|TRBJ2-7
TGTGCCAGCAGCTCCGCGAGGACAGCCGGACCAAGCTCCTACGAGCAGTACTTC
CASSSARTAGPSSYEQYF
>TRBV11-2|NA|TRBD1|TRBJ1-6
TGTGCCAGCAGCTCGGACAGGGATTCACCCCTCCACTTT
CASSSDRDSPLHF
>TRBV2|NA|NA|TRBJ2-3
TGTGCCAGCAGGGCATACGGGACGGGCACAGATACGCAGTATTTT
CASRAYGTGTDTQYF
>TRBV3-1|NA|TRBD1|TRBJ1-5
TGTGCCAGCAGCTTTTCGGACAGGGGAGGCAATCAGCCCCAGCATTTT
CASSFSDRGGNQPQHF
>TRBV5-1|NA|NA|TRBJ2-3
TGCGCCAGCAGCCCCTGGGGCGGCGGGAGCACAGATACGCAGTATTTT
CASSPWGGGSTDTQYF
>TRBV12-3/TRBV12-4|few|NA|TRBJ1-5
TGTGCCAGCAGTTTTGCTGAAAATCAGCCCCAGCATTTT
CASSFAENQPQHF
>TRBV20-1|many|NA|TRBJ2-7
TGCAGTGCGCGTCCGGGCCCCCAGGGCGCCTACGAGCAGTACTTC
CSARPGPQGAYEQYF
>TRBV6-2/TRBV6-3|NA|NA|TRBJ2-3
TGTGCCAGCAAACGACTCGACGGGACAGATACGCAGTATTTT
CASKRLDGTDTQYF
>TRBV20-1|few|NA|TRBJ2-3
TGCAGTGCTAGAGATATGGGCCGAGATACGCAGTATTTT
CSARDMGRDTQYF
>TRBV20-1|NA|NA|TRBJ1-5
TGCAGTGCTCCCCCGGGAGGGGATCAGCCCCAGCATTTT
CSAPPGGDQPQHF
>TRBV4-2|NA|NA|TRBJ1-2
TGTGCCAGCAGCCAAGATACGACAGATCGGAGCTACACCTTC
CASSQDTTDRSYTF
>TRBV5-1|NA|TRBD2|TRBJ2-7
TGCGCCAGCAGCTACGGACTAGCGGGAGGAGAAGGCCACGAGCAGTACTTC
CASSYGLAGGEGHEQYF
>TRBV4-2|NA|NA|TRBJ2-2
TGTGCCAGCAGCCAAGGTTCGGGGACCACCGGGGAGCTGTTTTTT
CASSQGSGTTGELFF
>TRBV29-1|NA|TRBD2|TRBJ2-3
TGCAGCGTGAGCCTAGCGGGAGGGGCGGATACGCAGTATTTT
CSVSLAGGADTQYF
>TRBV7-6|few|TRBD2|TRBJ2-3
TGTGCCAGCAGCTTTTCCGCGGGAGGAGATACGCAGTATTTT
CASSFSAGGDTQYF
>TRBV12-3/TRBV12-4|NA|NA|TRBJ2-7
TGTGCCAGCAGTTTAGTAAGGACAGACCATTACGAGCAGTACTTC
CASSLVRTDHYEQYF
>TRBV20-1|few|NA|TRBJ1-2
TGCAGTGCTAGAGATCTGGGCACCCTTTCCTATGGCTACACCTTC
CSARDLGTLSYGYTF
>TRBV10-1|few|NA|TRBJ2-5
TGCGCCAGCAGTGCCGACTTGCAAGAGACCCAGTACTTC
CASSADLQETQYF
>TRBV20-1|few|TRBD2|TRBJ2-7
TGCAGTGCAAGGATAAGCGGGAGGACTTCCTACGAGCAGTACTTC
CSARISGRTSYEQYF
>TRBV25-1|few|TRBD1|TRBJ1-4
TGTGCCAGCAGTACCCTCAGGGGGGCTAATGAAAAACTGTTTTTT
CASSTLRGANEKLFF
>TRBV7-2|few|TRBD1|TRBJ2-1
TGTGCCAGCAGCTTTAGGGGACAGGGTCCGGTCTTC
CASSFRGQGPVF
>TRBV29-1|NA|TRBD1|TRBJ2-3
TGCAGCGTTGGGGGGGGACAGGGATTCACAGATACGCAGTATTTT
CSVGGGQGFTDTQYF
>TRBV20-1|few|NA|TRBJ1-5
TGCAGTGCTGGGTTGGTGAGTTCCAATCAGCCCCAGCATTTT
CSAGLVSSNQPQHF
>TRBV3-1|NA|NA|TRBJ2-5
TGTGCCAGCAGTCAACAGGGGGGGAGAGAGACCCAGTACTTC
CASSQQGGRETQYF
>TRBV6-6|few|NA|TRBJ2-3
TGTGCCAGCAGCACATTTCGGGGGACGCCTAGCACAGATACGCAGTATTTT
CASSTFRGTPSTDTQYF
>TRBV19|NA|TRBD1|TRBJ1-5
TGTGCCGCCATAGGGACAGATTATAGCAATCAGCCCCAGCATTTT
CAAIGTDYSNQPQHF
>TRBV7-9|NA|TRBD1|TRBJ2-2
TGTGCCAGCAGCAAAGACAGGGACACCGGGGAGCTGTTTTTT
CASSKDRDTGELFF
>TRBV5-1|NA|TRBD2|TRBJ2-7
TGCGCCAGCAGTTTCAGTGCAGCGGGAGGTTCCTACGAGCAGTACTTC
CASSFSAAGGSYEQYF
>TRBV10-3|few|NA|TRBJ2-1
TGTGCCATCAGGATCGGAACCGATTCCTACAATGAGCAGTTCTTC
CAIRIGTDSYNEQFF
>TRBV9|once|TRBD1|TRBJ1-2
TGTGCCAGCAGCCACCACGAGGACAGGGGATCCTATGGCTACACCTTC
CASSHHEDRGSYGYTF
>TRBV29-1|NA|NA|TRBJ2-7
TGCAGCGCCGTAGGTTTGGCTACCTACGAGCAGTACTTC
CSAVGLATYEQYF
>TRBV20-1|NA|NA|TRBJ1-4
TGCAGTGCTAGAGATTCAAATCTTGGGTCTAATGAAAAACTGTTTTTT
CSARDSNLGSNEKLFF
>TRBV28|few|TRBD2|TRBJ2-7
TGTGCCAGCGTTGAGGCGGGGGATCGCTACGAGCAGTACTTC
CASVEAGDRYEQYF
>TRBV27|NA|TRBD2|TRBJ2-2
TGTGCCAGCAGTTTGTCTAGCGGGAGTATGATTTGGGAGCTGTTTTTT
CASSLSSGSMIWELFF